The rows below give T cell receptor beta chains drawn from one sample of a study of cytotoxic CD8 clonotypes in ibrutinib-treated CLL. Only in-frame clones appear in the TCRdb table, and some are missing; sequencing was by immunoSEQ multiplex PCR. The sample has roughly 49,000 clones; less than 90% are singletons. The sample was PBMCs, taken after 24 months of ibrutinib treatment. These receptor sequences come from a human donor with chronic lymphocytic leukemia. The CDR3 runs from the conserved cysteine through the conserved F or W. The D gene is left open where the match is weak. Clone size, where shown, is once, few, many, or a class for clones that have expanded.

CDR3 DNA	CDR3 protein	clone size	V gene	J gene	D gene
TGCAGTAGGGACTCCCAGAATGAGCAGTTCTTC	CSRDSQNEQFF	.	TRBV20-1	TRBJ2-1	.
TGTGCCAGCAGTTACGGCCGGACAGGGGGCACTGAAGCTTTCTTT	CASSYGRTGGTEAFF	.	TRBV6-5	TRBJ1-1	TRBD1
TGTGCCAGCAGTTACGTCGCGGGCAATCAGCCCCAGCATTTT	CASSYVAGNQPQHF	.	TRBV6-5	TRBJ1-5	.
TGTGCCAGCAGGCGGCTAGCGGGACCCTACGAGCAGTACTTC	CASRRLAGPYEQYF	.	TRBV7-2	TRBJ2-7	TRBD2
TGTGCCAGCAGAGGAGCAGTCCTCTACGAGCAGTACTTC	CASRGAVLYEQYF	.	TRBV6-5	TRBJ2-7	.
TGCGCCAGCAGCCCCACCGGTCAGAATGAAAAGTTCTTC	CASSPTGQNEKFF	.	TRBV5-1	TRBJ2-1	.
TGTGCCATGGCCGAGGCTAGCTACTACGAGCAGTACTTC	CAMAEASYYEQYF	.	TRBV10-3	TRBJ2-7	.
TGTGCCAGCAGTTTGGGGGGCGAGCAGTACTTC	CASSLGGEQYF	.	TRBV28	TRBJ2-7	.
TGTGCCAGCAGCTCCATAGCCGGGACTAGCGGGGACGAGCAGTACTTC	CASSSIAGTSGDEQYF	few	TRBV5-4	TRBJ2-7	TRBD2
TGTGCCAGCAGCTTATCCAGCGGGACTTACAATGAGCAGTTCTTC	CASSLSSGTYNEQFF	.	TRBV7-3	TRBJ2-1	TRBD2
TGCGCCAGCAGCCCCGGCAGTCAGGTTGGGAATGAGCAGTTCTTC	CASSPGSQVGNEQFF	.	TRBV5-1	TRBJ2-1	.
TGTGCCAGCTCACCAATGGCCTACAATGAGCAGTTCTTC	CASSPMAYNEQFF	.	TRBV18	TRBJ2-1	.
TGTGCCAGCAGTCCCCGAACTCCGGGACGACCACTTTACACAGATACGCAGTATTTT	CASSPRTPGRPLYTDTQYF	.	TRBV28	TRBJ2-3	.
TGCAGCGTTGGACTAGCGCGTTGGAATGAGCAGTTCTTC	CSVGLARWNEQFF	once	TRBV29-1	TRBJ2-1	TRBD2
TGCGCCAGCAGCTTAGCCAGCGGGAGAAGAAGCGAGCAGTACTTC	CASSLASGRRSEQYF	.	TRBV5-1	TRBJ2-7	TRBD2
TGTGCCAGCACGGCGGGCCCCAATGAAAAACTGTTTTTT	CASTAGPNEKLFF	.	TRBV7-2	TRBJ1-4	.
TGTGCCAGCAGCTTAGTAGGGGCGAGCACTGAAGCTTTCTTT	CASSLVGASTEAFF	.	TRBV7-2	TRBJ1-1	.
TGTGCCAGCAGCTTTGGCACGGACTCTTATCAGCCCCAGCATTTT	CASSFGTDSYQPQHF	once	TRBV5-6	TRBJ1-5	.
TGTGCCAGCAGTTTAATACCGGGGGAAAGTATAGCTTTCTTT	CASSLIPGESIAFF	.	TRBV27	TRBJ1-1	.
TGCGCCAGCAGCTTGATGGGGACAGGGCAGAACACTGAAGCTTTCTTT	CASSLMGTGQNTEAFF	once	TRBV5-1	TRBJ1-1	TRBD1
TGTGCCAGCAGTTACGGGGGATACGGCTACACCTTC	CASSYGGYGYTF	few	TRBV6-5	TRBJ1-2	.
TGCGCCAGCAGCGGACGGACTAGCGCCAGCACAGATACGCAGTATTTT	CASSGRTSASTDTQYF	.	TRBV5-1	TRBJ2-3	TRBD2
TGTGCCAGCAGTGCGACAGGGTTGAGGCAGACCCAGTACTTC	CASSATGLRQTQYF	.	TRBV28	TRBJ2-5	TRBD1
TGTGCTAGTGGTATTTTCGGATACCGCTCCTACAATGAGCAGTTCTTC	CASGIFGYRSYNEQFF	.	TRBV12-5	TRBJ2-1	.
TGTGCCAGCAGCCCGCCCTTCAGGGAGGGAACAGATACGCAGTATTTT	CASSPPFREGTDTQYF	.	TRBV7-9	TRBJ2-3	TRBD2
TGTGCCAGCAGCCCTTCCCTCGGTACTATTCAGTACTTC	CASSPSLGTIQYF	once	TRBV7-2	TRBJ2-4	.
TGCGCCAGCAGCCTGGGCCCCTTGGACGAGCAGTACTTC	CASSLGPLDEQYF	.	TRBV5-1	TRBJ2-7	.
TGCGCCAGCAGTGGCAGGGGCGTCCCCTCCGGGGAGCTGTTTTTT	CASSGRGVPSGELFF	.	TRBV10-2	TRBJ2-2	.
TGTGCCAGCAGTGCAGTAGGGGGACGGGTCACTGAAGCTTTCTTT	CASSAVGGRVTEAFF	once	TRBV6-1	TRBJ1-1	.
TGTGCCAGCAGCTTAAGGGGAGTAGGGAACGGGGAGCTGTTTTTT	CASSLRGVGNGELFF	.	TRBV7-2	TRBJ2-2	.
TGTGCCAGCAGTGGCACAGCGATCTTCAATGAGCAGTTCTTC	CASSGTAIFNEQFF	.	TRBV2	TRBJ2-1	.
TGTGCCAGCTACTCTAGCGGGGCCTACAATGAGCAGTTCTTC	CASYSSGAYNEQFF	.	TRBV6-5	TRBJ2-1	TRBD2
TGTGCCAGCACGCGGGGGGGAGAAAACACCATATATTTT	CASTRGGENTIYF	few	TRBV6-5	TRBJ1-3	.
TGTGCCAGCAGGCCTACCGGACAGGGGTCCAGGAGCCGTGAAAAACTGTTTTTT	CASRPTGQGSRSREKLFF	.	TRBV28	TRBJ1-4	TRBD1
TGTGCCACCAGCAGAGAGGGACAGGGCTACGAGCAGTACTTC	CATSREGQGYEQYF	.	TRBV15	TRBJ2-7	TRBD1
TGTGCCAGCAGCACCGGTTTAGGGAGGACCTACAATGAGCAGTTCTTC	CASSTGLGRTYNEQFF	.	TRBV5-4	TRBJ2-1	.
TGTGCCAGTAGCAGGACGAGTCGGGAGCAAGTGGGGACCCAGTACTTC	CASSRTSREQVGTQYF	.	TRBV19	TRBJ2-5	.
TGTGCAAGTCGCTCGCACAGGGGTCGACTAGCCCACGAGCAGTACTTC	CASRSHRGRLAHEQYF	.	TRBV12-2	TRBJ2-7	.
TGCGCCAGCAGCTACGGACTAGCGGGAGGAAGTGAGCAGTTCTTC	CASSYGLAGGSEQFF	.	TRBV10-1	TRBJ2-1	TRBD2
TGTGCCAGCAGTTTCCCGGGACAGGACCTCTATGGCTACACCTTC	CASSFPGQDLYGYTF	once	TRBV2	TRBJ1-2	TRBD1
TGTGCCAGCAGCCAAGGGGCCCGGGTCTACTTT	CASSQGARVYF	.	TRBV14	TRBJ1-6	.
TGCAGCCCAGGACAGAATTATACCTTAGCCAAAAACATTCAGTACTTC	CSPGQNYTLAKNIQYF	.	TRBV29-1	TRBJ2-4	.
TGTGCCAGCACCGAGACAGGAACTAGCACAGATACGCAGTATTTT	CASTETGTSTDTQYF	.	TRBV5-6	TRBJ2-3	.
TGTGCCAGCATCCCAACCCAACAAGCTTTCTTT	CASIPTQQAFF	.	TRBV2	TRBJ1-1	.
TGTGCCAGCAGCAGCCGGGAGGGCATCACCGGGGAGCTGTTTTTT	CASSSREGITGELFF	.	TRBV7-2	TRBJ2-2	TRBD2
TGTGCCAGCTCGGGCGGGGGACAGCCGAATCAGCCCCAGCATTTT	CASSGGGQPNQPQHF	.	TRBV18	TRBJ1-5	TRBD1
TGTGCCAGCAGTGGGACATATCGGGACGGTGAGCAGTTCTTC	CASSGTYRDGEQFF	.	TRBV2	TRBJ2-1	.
TGTGCCTGGAGTGTACCCGAGAGGGTTGGCTACACCTTC	CAWSVPERVGYTF	.	TRBV30	TRBJ1-2	.
TGTGCCACCACGGAGGGGCTCTACGAGCAGTACTTC	CATTEGLYEQYF	.	TRBV10-3	TRBJ2-7	.
TGTGCCAGCAGTGAAGCCCTCGCCGGGACTTTGTCCTACGAGCAGTACTTC	CASSEALAGTLSYEQYF	.	TRBV6-1	TRBJ2-7	.
TGTGCCAGCAGTCAACGGGCGGGAGCAGCAGATACGCAGTATTTT	CASSQRAGAADTQYF	.	TRBV6-6	TRBJ2-3	TRBD2
TGTGCCAGCAGTCTGGCCGGGACAGGGATTTTTGGCTACACCTTC	CASSLAGTGIFGYTF	.	TRBV28	TRBJ1-2	TRBD1